This passage covers 29 T cell receptor beta chains from one sample sequenced in a study of shared clonotypes between healthy human individuals. Only in-frame clones appear in the TCRdb table, and some are missing; sequencing was by immunoSEQ multiplex PCR. The table has around 2.1 million clones, under 95% seen once. Naive-designated CD8 cells lacked CD45RO, were positively enriched for CCR7, and omitted terminally differentiated effector memory CD45RA+ cells. Material: naive CD8+ T cells from PBMCs. The receptors come from a man between 18 and 29 years old in good health. Some clones in this sample may be carry-over from other donors' samples.

This chain uses TRBV6-5 with TRBJ1-1, with D possibly being TRBD1 (6 bases). Germline V gene lookup returns CDR1 MNHEY and CDR2 SVGAGI. V lost 0 bases to trimming and J lost 10 bases, with 18 bases between them. This CDR3 has 15 amino acids. This CDR3 is CASSYSSDTGWGAFF. CDR3 in DNA: TGTGCCAGCAGTTACTCGAGTGACACAGGGTGGGGAGCTTTCTTT.

This clone was seen more than once but under ten times. The rearrangement joins TRBV4-1 to TRBJ1-2; 7 bases match TRBD1. This CDR3 comprises 14 residues. Trimming at V came to 4 bases and at J to 4 bases, leaving 6 bases not matched to a gene. Germline values: CDR1 MGHRA, CDR2 YSYEKL. The CDR3 coding sequence is TGCGCCAGCAGCCGAATCGGGACAGTCTATGGCTACACCTTC. Its protein product is CASSRIGTVYGYTF.

This clone was recorded once. J is TRBJ2-5 and V is TRBV5-6; no reliable D call. The CDR3 loop spans 13 amino acids. The germline V gene encodes CDR1 SGHDT and CDR2 YYEEEE. With 0 bases removed from V and 5 bases from J, the gap between germline ends came to 8 bases. The CDR3 DNA reads TGTGCCAGCAGCTTGGAAGCGACGGAGACCCAGTACTTC. This encodes CASSLEATETQYF.

Regarding this clone: The identical CDR3 is also encoded by other nucleotide sequences in the sample. The rearrangement links TRBV5-6 to TRBJ1-5; 7 bases agree with TRBD1. V lost 0 bases to trimming and J lost 0 bases; unmatched junction nucleotides: 0. The CDR3 contains 15 residues. Germline values: CDR1 SGHDT, CDR2 YYEEEE. For the CDR3, the DNA is TGTGCCAGCAGCTTGGGACAGGGTAGCAATCAGCCCCAGCATTTT. Translation: CASSLGQGSNQPQHF. The full variable domain, its missing parts supplied by reference TRBV5-6 and TRBJ1-5, is DAGVTQSPTHLIKTRGQQVTLRCSPKSGHDTVSWYQQALGQGPQFIFQYYEEEERQRGNFPDRFSGHQFPNYSSELNVNALLLGDSALYLCASSLGQGSNQPQHFGDGTRLSIL.

This clone was seen a single time. This chain connects TRBV11-3 to TRBJ2-7; D gene uncertain. CDR1 SGHNT and CDR2 YENEEA come from the germline V gene. This CDR3 contains 12 residues. With 1 base removed from V and 7 bases from J, the gap between germline ends came to 8 bases. The chain's CDR3 is CASSLGDTEQYF. The DNA of the CDR3 is TGTGCCAGCAGCTTAGGCGACACTGAGCAGTACTTC.

On this clone itself: Other nucleotide sequences from this sample produce the same CDR3. This chain links TRBV6-1 with TRBJ2-7, with a tentative D call TRBD1 (6 bases). Trimming cost V 2 bases and J 4 bases, with 6 bases left between them. Germline CDR1 and CDR2: MNHNS and SASEGT. The CDR3 runs 12 residues. This chain's CDR3 is CASSERGYEQYF. DNA for the CDR3: TGTGCCAGCAGTGAAAGGGGGTACGAGCAGTACTTC.

This clone was seen just once. The chain is built from TRBV6-1 and TRBJ2-7, with 9 nucleotides matching TRBD1. The CDR3 runs to 16 residues. With V trimmed by 2 bases and J by 3 bases, 8 bases remained unmatched. Germline CDR1 is MNHNS and CDR2 is SASEGT. CDR3 sequence (DNA): TGTGCCAGCAGTGAACTTGGACAGGGGCGACTCTACGAGCAGTACTTC. Translating it yields CASSELGQGRLYEQYF.

This sequence joins TRBV10-2 and TRBJ2-2; weak D call: TRBD1 (6 bases). V lost 6 bases and J 6 bases, leaving 14 bases between the germline ends. Germline V gives CDR1 WSHSY, CDR2 SAAADI. The CDR3 loop spans 14 amino acids. The DNA of the CDR3 is TGCGCCAGCAGGAAAGGGACATCCCCCGGGGAGCTGTTTTTT. Amino acids: CASRKGTSPGELFF.

The rearrangement links TRBV11-2 to TRBJ2-7; the D gene is possibly TRBD1 (5 bases). The germline V and J ends were trimmed by 2 bases and 7 bases, with 21 bases remaining between them. The CDR3 has 16 amino acids. Germline CDR1 and CDR2: SGHAT and FQNNGV. As DNA, the CDR3 is TGTGCCAGCAGCTTATTATTGTGGGCAGGGTTGGGGGAGCAGTACTTC. Translating it yields CASSLLLWAGLGEQYF.

CDR3 in amino acids: CVRSRWQGSNQPQHF. Here the CDR3 DNA reads TGTGTCAGAAGCCGATGGCAGGGGAGCAATCAGCCCCAGCATTTT. This chain joins TRBV7-5 and TRBJ1-5; the D call in the table, TRBD1, was not verified against the DNA. TRBV7-5 counts as a pseudogene. The CDR3 consists of 15 residues.

This chain uses TRBV4-1 with TRBJ2-1, with D unresolved. The CDR3 spans 15 residues. The V and J ends lost 5 bases and 9 bases respectively, with 20 bases between them. Germline CDR1 is MGHRA and CDR2 is YSYEKL. The CDR3 reads CASSTAAAPVIEQFF. The CDR3 DNA reads TGCGCCAGCAGCACCGCAGCCGCCCCCGTCATTGAGCAGTTCTTC.

This clone was recorded only once. The J gene is TRBJ2-1, the V gene TRBV6-5; 14 bases are a match to TRBD2. The germline CDR1 and CDR2 sequences are MNHEY and SVGAGI. The CDR3 sequence is 16 residues long. The V and J ends lost 4 bases and 3 bases, in that order; junction bases with no gene match: 2. This chain's CDR3 is CASSSGLAGDYNEQFF. The CDR3 DNA follows: TGTGCCAGCAGTTCGGGACTAGCGGGGGACTACAATGAGCAGTTCTTC.

This clone is a singleton in its sample. The rearrangement uses TRBV27 and TRBJ2-1; D is perhaps TRBD1 or TRBD2 (5 bases each). V gave up 3 bases and J gave up 9 bases, with 12 bases separating them. The CDR3 totals 13 residues. Germline loops: CDR1 MNHEY, CDR2 SMNVEV (reference sequence). CDR3 in amino acids: CASSLRGTGEQFF. The DNA for the CDR3 is TGTGCCAGCAGTTTGAGGGGTACGGGTGAGCAGTTCTTC.

Concerning this clone: In the same sample, other DNA sequences code for this CDR3. The rearrangement uses TRBV5-1 and TRBJ2-1, with a weak D call TRBD2 (5 bases). V lost 2 bases to trimming and J lost 5 bases, with 8 bases between them. The CDR3 loop spans 13 amino acids. Germline assignment: CDR1 SGHRS and CDR2 YFSETQ. As DNA, the CDR3 is TGCGCCAGCAGCTTAGGACTGAACAATGAGCAGTTCTTC. Protein: CASSLGLNNEQFF.

V is TRBV7-8 and J is TRBJ2-1; unclear D gene. Germline V gene sequence: CDR1 SGHVS, CDR2 FQNEAQ. V dropped 5 bases and J dropped 0 bases, with 11 bases sitting between them. This CDR3 spans 15 amino acids. In DNA, the CDR3 is TGTGCCAGCAGCAGCCCTAGTTCCTCCTACAATGAGCAGTTCTTC. This encodes CASSSPSSSYNEQFF.

This clone was seen only a few times. The same CDR3 is also encoded by other DNA sequences in this sample. The DNA of the CDR3 is TGTGCCAGCAGCCCCGGGACGGGCAATGAGCAGTTCTTC. It specifies CASSPGTGNEQFF. The J gene is TRBJ2-1, the V gene TRBV7-9; D may correspond to TRBD1 or TRBD2 (5 bases each). Per the germline V gene, CDR1 is SEHNR and CDR2 is FQNEAQ (reference sequence). The CDR3 is 13 amino acids. V lost 5 bases and J lost 6, with 11 bases in between.

This rearrangement joins TRBV5-1 to TRBJ2-7; D is possibly TRBD2 (5 bases). Germline lookup yields CDR1 SGHRS and CDR2 YFSETQ. Deletions cut 4 bases from V and 2 bases from J, with 16 bases between. This CDR3 is built from 15 residues. The CDR3 protein is CASSPHGGSTYEQYF. DNA of the CDR3: TGCGCCAGCAGCCCCCACGGCGGGTCAACCTACGAGCAGTACTTC.

The chain is built from TRBV4-1 and TRBJ2-7, with unresolved D. CDR3 length equals 14 residues. Germline CDR1 and CDR2: MGHRA and YSYEKL. V dropped 4 bases and J dropped 6 bases, with 16 bases sitting between them. CDR3 protein: CASSPLGRSREQYF. CDR3 nucleotide sequence: TGCGCCAGCAGCCCCTTAGGTCGGTCTCGCGAGCAGTACTTC.

This sequence joins TRBV28 and TRBJ2-7; TRBD1 might be the D (5 bases). This CDR3 contains 15 residues. Trimming took 5 bases from V and 2 from J, leaving 16 bases between them. Germline V gene data show CDR1 as MDHEN and CDR2 as SYDVKM. The CDR3 DNA reads as TGTGCCAGCAGTCCCGATGGGGCCCCTACCTACGAGCAGTACTTC. This gives the protein CASSPDGAPTYEQYF.

This chain joins TRBV27 and TRBJ1-1, with D possibly matching TRBD1 (6 bases). Germline V gene sequence: CDR1 MNHEY, CDR2 SMNVEV (reference sequence). The CDR3 loop spans 16 amino acids. Trimming took off 0 bases at V and 1 base at J, with 12 bases between the two ends. CDR3 protein: CASSLSGGLSNTEAFF. CDR3 sequence (DNA): TGTGCCAGCAGTTTATCGGGGGGCTTATCGAACACTGAAGCTTTCTTT.

The chain carries TRBV5-3 and TRBJ1-1; maybe TRBD1 (6 bases). TRBV5-3 is flagged as an ORF with uncertain function. Trimming pared 2 bases from V and 0 bases from J, leaving 17 bases between. The CDR3 extends over 17 amino acids. The DNA of the CDR3 is TGTGCCAGAAGCTTCCGGCTAGGGGGGGAGCTGAACACTGAAGCTTTCTTT. Protein product: CARSFRLGGELNTEAFF.

The rearrangement links TRBV5-5 to TRBJ1-4; 9 nucleotides agree with TRBD1. V lost 4 bases, J lost 0 bases, and 16 bases stayed unmatched. The CDR3 is 20 residues long. Germline assignment: CDR1 SGHKS and CDR2 YYEKEE (reference sequence). The CDR3: CASSPKRPGTGIATNEKLFF. The DNA for the CDR3 is TGTGCCAGCAGCCCAAAACGTCCCGGGACAGGGATTGCAACTAATGAAAAACTGTTTTTT.

This clone was found once. At the DNA level, this CDR3 is encoded by other sequences in the same sample as well. The chain employs TRBV27 and TRBJ1-1; D call uncertain. This CDR3 contains 16 residues. Germline V gene lookup returns CDR1 MNHEY and CDR2 SMNVEV (reference sequence). V lost 3 bases and J lost 0, with 14 bases in between. The CDR3 here is CASSFSAGEMNTEAFF. CDR3 coding DNA: TGTGCCAGCAGTTTCAGTGCAGGCGAAATGAACACTGAAGCTTTCTTT.

This sequence joins TRBV9 and TRBJ1-2, with a possible D match to TRBD1 (5 bases). CDR1 is SGDLS, CDR2 YYNGEE, per germline. Trimming cost V 3 bases and J 6 bases, with 12 bases left between them. The CDR3 is made up of 13 amino acids. CDR3 region: CASSARDRHGYTF. For the CDR3, the DNA is TGTGCCAGCAGCGCCCGGGACCGACATGGCTACACCTTC.

This clone was recorded once. The chain has TRBV7-2 and TRBJ2-5; TRBD2 matches 10 bases. V shed 1 base and J 2 bases; nucleotides not matched to a gene: 13. CDR1 and CDR2 (germline): SGHTA, FQGNSA. CDR3 size: 19 residues. DNA for the CDR3: TGTGCCAGCAGCTTAGTGGGCGGTAGGCTAGCGGGAGTGCAAGAGACCCAGTACTTC. Its protein product is CASSLVGGRLAGVQETQYF.

The chain joins TRBV6-5 to TRBJ2-7; 10 bases agree with TRBD1. V trimming: 8 bases; J trimming: 3 bases; junction bases outside the gene matches: 7. The CDR3 spans 14 residues. The germline V gene encodes CDR1 MNHEY and CDR2 SVGAGI. The CDR3 DNA reads TGTGCCAGCGCAGGACAGGGGGGGAACTACGAGCAGTACTTC. Translating it yields CASAGQGGNYEQYF.

The V call is TRBV27, the J call TRBJ2-7, with 7 positions matching TRBD1. CDR1 MNHEY and CDR2 SMNVEV come from the germline V gene (reference sequence). V was clipped by 2 bases and J by 3 bases; unmatched bases: 7. The CDR3 consists of 15 residues. The CDR3 sequence is CASSLVQTGNYEQYF. CDR3 bases: TGTGCCAGCAGTTTAGTTCAGACAGGGAACTACGAGCAGTACTTC.

This rearrangement joins TRBV4-2 to TRBJ2-7; unclear D gene. Deletions cut 1 base from V and 5 bases from J, with 3 bases between. CDR1 is LGHNA and CDR2 is YNFKEQ in the germline V gene. The CDR3 has 11 amino acids. In nucleotides, the CDR3 is TGTGCCAGCAGCCAAGGCCACGAGCAGTACTTC. Residues: CASSQGHEQYF.

The count of this clone is one. The chain couples TRBV28 to TRBJ2-2; 8 bases map to TRBD2. V lost 7 bases, J lost 6 bases, and 13 bases stayed unmatched. This CDR3 is built from 16 residues. Germline V gives CDR1 MDHEN, CDR2 SYDVKM. The CDR3, as DNA: TGTGCCAGCACCGGATCGGGGGGGCGCCGTCCCGGGGAGCTGTTTTTT. Amino acids: CASTGSGGRRPGELFF.